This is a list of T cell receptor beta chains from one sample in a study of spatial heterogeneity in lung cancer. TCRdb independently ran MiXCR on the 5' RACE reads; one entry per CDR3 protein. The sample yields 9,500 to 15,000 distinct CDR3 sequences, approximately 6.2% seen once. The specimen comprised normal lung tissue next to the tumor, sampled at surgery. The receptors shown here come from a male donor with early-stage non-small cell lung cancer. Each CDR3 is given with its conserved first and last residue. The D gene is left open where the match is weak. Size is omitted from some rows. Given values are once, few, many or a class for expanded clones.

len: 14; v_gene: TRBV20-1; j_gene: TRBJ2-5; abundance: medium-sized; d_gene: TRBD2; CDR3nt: TGCAGTGCTATCGGGACTAGCGGGAGGGAGACCCAGTACTTC; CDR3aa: CSAIGTSGRETQYF
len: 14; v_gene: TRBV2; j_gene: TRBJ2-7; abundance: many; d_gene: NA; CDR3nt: TGTGCCAGCAGAGAAACAGGGAGCTTGGACGAGCAGTACTTC; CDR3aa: CASRETGSLDEQYF
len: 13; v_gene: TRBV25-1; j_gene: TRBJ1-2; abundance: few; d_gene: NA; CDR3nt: TGTGCCAGCAGTGAACAGAGAAACTATGGCTACACCTTC; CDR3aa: CASSEQRNYGYTF
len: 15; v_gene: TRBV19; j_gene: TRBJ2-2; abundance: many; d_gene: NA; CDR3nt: TGTGCCAGTAGTCCGACCCAAGGGGACACCGGGGAGCTGTTTTTT; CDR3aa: CASSPTQGDTGELFF
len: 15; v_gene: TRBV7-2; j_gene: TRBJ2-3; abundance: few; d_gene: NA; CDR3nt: TGTGCCAGCAGCTTCTACGCGGCCATCACAGATACGCAGTATTTT; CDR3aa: CASSFYAAITDTQYF
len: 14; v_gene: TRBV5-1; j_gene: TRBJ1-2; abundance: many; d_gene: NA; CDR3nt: TGCGCCAGCAGCTTGGCACAAGTTGGGGTTGGCTACACCTTC; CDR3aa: CASSLAQVGVGYTF
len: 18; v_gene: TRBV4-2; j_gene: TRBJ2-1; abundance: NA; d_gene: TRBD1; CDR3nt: TGTGCCAGCAGCCAGTTTACCGGGACAGGGGTCCCCAACAATGAGCAGTTCTTC; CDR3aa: CASSQFTGTGVPNNEQFF
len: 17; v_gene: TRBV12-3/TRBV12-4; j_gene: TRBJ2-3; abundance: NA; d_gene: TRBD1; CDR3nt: TGTGCCAGCAGTTCACTAGGGGGACAGGGGGCAGCGGATACGCAGTATTTT; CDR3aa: CASSSLGGQGAADTQYF
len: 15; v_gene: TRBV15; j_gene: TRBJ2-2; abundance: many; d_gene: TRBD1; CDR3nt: TGTGCCACCAGCAGACGGACAGGGGGCAACGGGGAGCTGTTTTTT; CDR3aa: CATSRRTGGNGELFF
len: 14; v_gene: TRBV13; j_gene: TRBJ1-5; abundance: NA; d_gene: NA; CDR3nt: TGTGCCAGCAGCTCTCAGGGCCGGAATCAGCCCCAGCATTTT; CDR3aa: CASSSQGRNQPQHF
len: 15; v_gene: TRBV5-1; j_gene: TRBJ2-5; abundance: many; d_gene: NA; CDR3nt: TGCGCCAGCAGCTTGGTGTCCAGCGGAGCAGAGACCCAGTACTTC; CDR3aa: CASSLVSSGAETQYF
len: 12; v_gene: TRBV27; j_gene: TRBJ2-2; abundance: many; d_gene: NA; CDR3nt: TGTGCCAGCAGTTTCGCGCGGGGGGAGCTGTTTTTT; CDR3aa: CASSFARGELFF
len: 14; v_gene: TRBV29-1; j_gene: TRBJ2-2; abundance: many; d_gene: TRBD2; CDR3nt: TGCAGCGCCCTAGGCCCGGGACTAGCTGTGGAGCTGTTTTTT; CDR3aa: CSALGPGLAVELFF
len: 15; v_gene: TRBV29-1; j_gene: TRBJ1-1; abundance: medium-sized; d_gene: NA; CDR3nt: TGCAGCGTTGAAGATCGGATTTACTGGAACACTGAAGCTTTCTTT; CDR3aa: CSVEDRIYWNTEAFF
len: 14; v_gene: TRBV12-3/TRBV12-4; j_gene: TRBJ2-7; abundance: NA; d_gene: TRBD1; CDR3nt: TGTGCCAGCAGCCCCACCCGGGACAGGGGCGAGCAGTACTTC; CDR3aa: CASSPTRDRGEQYF
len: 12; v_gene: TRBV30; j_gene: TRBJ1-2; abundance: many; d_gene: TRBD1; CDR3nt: TGTGCCGGGCTGACAGGGAACTATGGCTACACCTTC; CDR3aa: CAGLTGNYGYTF
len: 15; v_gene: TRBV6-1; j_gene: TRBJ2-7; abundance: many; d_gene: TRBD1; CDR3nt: TGTGCCAGCAGTGATAGGGACAGGTACTCCTACGAGCAGTACTTC; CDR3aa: CASSDRDRYSYEQYF
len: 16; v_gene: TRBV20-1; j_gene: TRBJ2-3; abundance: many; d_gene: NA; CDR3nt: TGCAGTGCTCGTTTTCCGACGGGGTCATGGACAGATACGCAGTATTTT; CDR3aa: CSARFPTGSWTDTQYF